This TCR beta chain originates from a study of blood T cell repertoires in COVID-19. Study context: Samples representing acute and convalescent COVID-19 were sourced from the United States, Italy and Spain. In each case, the material was cDNA or gDNA derived from T cells, B-cell-depleted T cells, or PBMCs.

Patients at the Seattle site were enrolled during active infection and followed longitudinally. Germline values: CDR1 SGHTA, CDR2 FQGNSA. J lost 4 bases, V lost 2 bases, and 5 bases had no gene match. The CDR3 contains 15 residues. Authors' analysis steps: Cell counts per sample came from amplifying reference gene primers. Sequencing was performed with immunoSEQ multiplex PCR; in TCRdb, only in-frame clones are kept and a portion is missing. That table supplies the V and J calls and clone size; D and trimming were determined from the DNA. The table has 80,000 to 100,000 clones, about 74% seen once. The chain carries TRBV7-2 and TRBJ2-7; TRBD2 aligns across 10 bases. Sequencing input: peripheral blood. This sequence was found in a man aged 70-80 years with COVID-19, enrolled during active disease. The CDR3 loop is CASSLLAGGLYEQYF. The DNA of the CDR3 is TGTGCCAGCAGCTTATTAGCGGGAGGCCTATACGAGCAGTACTTC.